This T cell receptor beta chain was identified during a study of T cell repertoires in cytomegalovirus infection. Study overall: Public TCR beta signatures marked donors with CMV infection and the matching HLA.

V gave up 3 bases and J gave up 7 bases, with 8 bases separating them. Germline CDR1 KGHDR, CDR2 SFDVKD. The CDR3 sequence is 12 residues long. This clonotype appeared a few times. TCRdb re-analysed the reads in MiXCR, keeping a single row per CDR3 protein. The data contain roughly 300,000 distinct CDR3 sequences, around 25% of them singletons. This TCR came from a human donor in good health (CMV status not recorded). Some clones in this sample may be carry-over from other donors' samples. The sample comprised PBMCs. The V gene is TRBV24-1, the J gene TRBJ1-2; D remains ambiguous. The CDR3 is CATSDEGFGYTF. In DNA form, the CDR3 reads TGTGCCACCAGTGATGAGGGCTTTGGCTACACCTTC.